What follows are 12 T cell receptor beta chains derived from one specimen sequenced in a study of CD8 T cells in ankylosing spondylitis. TCRdb analysed the 5' RACE reads with MiXCR anew, one entry per CDR3 protein. The data show about 130,000 distinct CDR3 sequences, about a tenth seen once. The specimen sequenced was blood, either unsorted or a sorted T cell fraction (not recorded which). These receptor sequences come from a male donor with ankylosing spondylitis or in good health (not recorded which).

The table lists this clonotype with many counts. V gene TRBV3-1 combines with J gene TRBJ2-2; D is ambiguous. The germline V gene encodes CDR1 LGHDT and CDR2 YNNKEL (reference sequence). V was clipped by 3 bases and J by 6 bases, with 5 bases between them. This CDR3 spans 12 amino acids. The CDR3 loop is CASSQLSGELFF. The DNA of the CDR3 is TGTGCCAGCAGCCAGCTTTCCGGGGAGCTGTTTTTT.

This clonotype has ten or more counts. J is TRBJ1-3 and V is TRBV4-1; tentatively, D is TRBD1 (5 bases). Looked up from germline, CDR1 is MGHRA and CDR2 is YSYEKL. The CDR3 totals 17 residues. Trimming removed 4 bases at V and 0 bases at J, with 16 bases between. CDR3 coding DNA: TGCGCCAGCAGCCGTAACCGGGACCGCTACTCTGGAAACACCATATATTTT. This translates into CASSRNRDRYSGNTIYF.

Points on this clonotype: Just one base apart from a much larger clone, this may be a read error. The chain uses TRBV5-5 and TRBJ2-5; D might be TRBD1 (6 bases). Per the germline V gene, CDR1 is SGHKS and CDR2 is YYEKEE (reference sequence). The CDR3 totals 14 residues. V gave up 4 bases and J gave up 7 bases, with 17 bases separating them. The chain's CDR3 is CASSIHRVGWTQYF. The CDR3 nucleotides read TGTGCCAGCAGCATCCACAGGGTAGGGTGGACCCAGTACTTC. The full variable domain, in which reference TRBV5-5 and TRBJ2-5 provide the parts outside the CDR3, is DAGVTQSPTHLIKTRGQQVTLRCSPISGHKSVSWYQQVLGQGPQFIFQYYEKEERGRGNFPDRFSARQFPNYSSELNVNALLLGDSALYLCASSIHRVGWTQYFGPGTRLLVL.

This chain joins TRBV12-3 or TRBV12-4 and TRBJ2-7; 8 bases match TRBD1. V was clipped by 3 bases and J by 3 bases; unmatched bases: 4. The CDR3 sequence is 14 residues long. CDR3 sequence (DNA): TGTGCCAGCAGTTTGGCAGGGGGCTACTACGAGCAGTACTTC. It encodes CASSLAGGYYEQYF.

This clonotype has at least ten counts. The rearrangement links TRBV29-1 to TRBJ2-1, with TRBD2 matching 10 bases. This CDR3 is 16 amino acids long. Germline V gives CDR1 SQVTM, CDR2 ANQGSEA. With 1 base clipped from V and 6 bases from J, the junction kept 9 bases outside the gene matches. The CDR3 protein is CSVEVDSGRLGNEQFF. DNA of the CDR3: TGCAGCGTTGAAGTAGATAGCGGGAGGTTAGGCAATGAGCAGTTCTTC.

This clonotype has more than one count but fewer than ten. The chain has TRBV27 and TRBJ1-6; maybe TRBD1 (5 bases). Germline loops: CDR1 MNHEY, CDR2 SMNVEV (reference sequence). Trimming removed 2 bases from V and 0 bases from J, with 11 bases in between. The CDR3 has 17 residues. The CDR3 sequence is CASSLEGPSSYNSPLHF. CDR3 nucleotide sequence: TGTGCCAGCAGTTTAGAGGGGCCGAGCTCCTATAATTCACCCCTCCACTTT.

This clonotype was seen many times. CDR3: CASSFIRDNQPQHF. In DNA form, the CDR3 reads TGTGCCAGCAGTTTCATCAGGGACAATCAGCCCCAGCATTTT. V usage is TRBV28 and J usage is TRBJ1-5; D might be TRBD1 (5 bases). This CDR3 has 14 amino acids. Germline values: CDR1 MDHEN, CDR2 SYDVKM. V was shortened by 3 bases and J by 3 bases, with 9 bases between the two germline ends.

The chain has TRBV19 and TRBJ2-6; a possible D gene is TRBD1 (5 bases). This CDR3 is built from 16 residues. Germline loops: CDR1 LNHDA, CDR2 SQIVND (reference sequence). Deletions cut 5 bases from V and 2 bases from J, with 13 bases between. The chain's CDR3 is CASSPNWGAGANVLTF. In nucleotides, the CDR3 is TGTGCCAGTAGTCCCAACTGGGGCGCTGGGGCCAACGTCCTGACTTTC. The variable domain in full, with the rest retrieved from reference TRBV19 and TRBJ2-6, is DGGITQSPKYLFRKEGQNVTLSCEQNLNHDAMYWYRQDPGQGLRLIYYSQIVNDFQKGDIAEGYSVSREKKESFPLTVTSAQKNPTAFYLCASSPNWGAGANVLTFGAGSRLTVL.

This clonotype was counted at least ten times. The chain has TRBV20-1 and TRBJ2-1, with 13 bases identical to TRBD2. V dropped 6 bases and J dropped 7; count of bases not matched to a gene: 9. This CDR3 has 15 amino acids. Per germline, CDR1 DFQATT and CDR2 SNEGSKA (reference sequence). CDR3 region: CSAEGLAGNENEQFF. The DNA of the CDR3 is TGCAGTGCCGAGGGACTAGCGGGAAACGAGAATGAGCAGTTCTTC.

This clonotype came up many times. The gene calls are TRBV5-4 and TRBJ2-5; TRBD1 agrees at 7 bases. V trimming: 3 bases; J trimming: 4 bases; junction bases outside the gene matches: 6. The CDR3 sequence is 14 residues long. The V gene's germline CDR1 is SGHNT and CDR2 YYREEE (reference sequence). The CDR3 reads CASSSGTARETQYF. The CDR3 DNA reads TGTGCCAGCAGCTCAGGGACAGCCCGAGAGACCCAGTACTTC.

This clonotype was observed many times. The chain recombines TRBV7-8 with TRBJ2-7; 7 bases match TRBD1. Germline CDR1 reads SGHVS; CDR2 reads FQNEAQ. V gave up 0 bases and J gave up 2 bases; unmatched junction bases: 7. The CDR3 covers 16 residues. DNA of the CDR3: TGTGCCAGCAGCTTAGCTTCCCGGACAGGTGCCTACGAGCAGTACTTC. It yields the protein CASSLASRTGAYEQYF.

This clonotype was counted ten times or more. V is TRBV29-1 and J is TRBJ2-3; 9 nucleotides agree with TRBD1. Germline values: CDR1 SQVTM, CDR2 ANQGSEA. V lost 8 bases, J lost 2 bases, and 8 bases stayed unmatched. The CDR3 length is 14 residues. Here the CDR3 reads CSMRQGVTTDTQYF. The CDR3 region has the DNA TGCAGCATGCGACAGGGGGTCACCACAGATACGCAGTATTTT.